This T cell receptor beta chain was identified during a study of identical twins. TCRdb re-called the 5' RACE reads through MiXCR, storing one row per CDR3 protein. Of 1.5 million or so distinct CDR3 sequences in the sample, 32% were seen once. Trimming removed 1 base from V and 11 bases from J, with 20 bases in between. CDR3 size: 15 residues. Germline V gene lookup returns CDR1 LGHDT and CDR2 YNNKEL (reference sequence). This clonotype showed up just a few times. The TCR was taken from a newborn girl in good health. V usage is TRBV3-1 and J usage is TRBJ2-5; TRBD1 is a possible D gene (6 bases). Material for sequencing was cord blood. The CDR3 sequence: CASSQVRGAYNEQYF. In DNA form, the CDR3 reads TGTGCCAGCAGCCAAGTCAGGGGCGCATACAATGAGCAGTACTTC.